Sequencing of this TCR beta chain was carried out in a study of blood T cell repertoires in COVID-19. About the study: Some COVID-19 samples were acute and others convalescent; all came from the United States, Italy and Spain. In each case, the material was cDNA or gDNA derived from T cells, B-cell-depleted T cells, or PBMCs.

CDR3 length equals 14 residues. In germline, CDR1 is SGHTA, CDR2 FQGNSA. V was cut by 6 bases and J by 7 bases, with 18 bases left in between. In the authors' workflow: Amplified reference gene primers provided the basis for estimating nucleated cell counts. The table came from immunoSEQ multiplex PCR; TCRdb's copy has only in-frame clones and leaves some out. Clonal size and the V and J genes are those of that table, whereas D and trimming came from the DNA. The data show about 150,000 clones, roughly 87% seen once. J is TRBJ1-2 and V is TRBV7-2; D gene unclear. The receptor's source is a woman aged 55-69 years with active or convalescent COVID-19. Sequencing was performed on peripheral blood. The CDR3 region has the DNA TGTGCCAGCAGTCAACCTGGACGGGAGGGTGGCTACACCTTC. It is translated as CASSQPGREGGYTF.